This TCR beta chain appears in the sequencing data of a study of blood T cell repertoires in COVID-19. CDR1 MNHEY and CDR2 SVGAGI come from the germline V gene. The CDR3 is made up of 14 amino acids. Trimming cost V 6 bases and J 4 bases, with 12 bases left between them. Using immunoSEQ multiplex PCR, the repertoire was profiled, and TCRdb retains in-frame clones only, with some absent. The sample records approximately 150,000 clones, more than 75% being singletons. The rearrangement links TRBV6-5 to TRBJ2-2, with D uncertain. Sequencing used peripheral blood. The TCR sequence derives from a woman aged 45-65 years with active or convalescent COVID-19. The CDR3 protein is CASSPVPGTGELFF. The CDR3 coding sequence is TGTGCCAGCAGCCCGGTCCCGGGCACCGGGGAGCTGTTTTTT.